This TCR beta chain comes out of a study of post-analysis software for immune sequencing data. At the level of the study: As for disease course, relapsing-remitting, secondary progressive and progressive-relapsing multiple sclerosis were all included.

Concerning this clonotype: Its target is not known.

Tagging with unique molecular identifiers was a feature of the TCR beta cDNA libraries. Researchers reported approximately 500,000 cDNA molecules coming from roughly 1 to 10 million T cells. TCRdb reprocessed the PCR reads via MiXCR and lists one record per CDR3 protein. Of more than 450,000 distinct CDR3 sequences in the sample, roughly 46% were seen once. Notes on the study in general: When compared against controls, multiple sclerosis patients showed significantly lower normalized Chao1 diversity. Batch-matched samples strongly co-clustered by F measure.

What was sequenced was blood. This TCR came from a girl aged 10-17 years with multiple sclerosis.

The CDR3 loop reads CASSLTQGGEKLFF. CDR3 nucleotide sequence: TGTGCCAGCAGTTTGACCCAGGGAGGGGAAAAACTGTTTTTT. The chain carries TRBV12-3 or TRBV12-4 and TRBJ1-4, with a tentative D call TRBD1 (5 bases). CDR3 length equals 14 residues. V was clipped by 3 bases and J by 8 bases, with 13 bases between them.